This T cell receptor beta chain was sequenced during a study of beta chain features in type 1 diabetes. Sort purity for all populations was recorded as exceeding 98%. All of the isolated RNA was reverse transcribed, so expressed TCRB transcripts were sequenced. Only in-frame clones appear in the TCRdb table, and some are missing; sequencing was by immunoSEQ multiplex PCR. The sample lists 200,000 to 250,000 clones; over 12% were seen once. Remarks on this clone: Its antigen is not identified.

Overall study findings and caveats: VDJ junctions in type 1 diabetes patients carried more deletions and fewer insertions. The study found moderately but significantly shorter TCRB CDR3s in all four CD4+ subsets of Type 1 diabetes patients.

Germline CDR1 MNHEY, CDR2 SVGAGI. V trimming: 3 bases; J trimming: 0 bases; junction bases outside the gene matches: 1. CDR3 length: 16 residues. V gene TRBV6-5 combines with J gene TRBJ2-6; TRBD1 aligns across 8 bases. Sequencing input: naive CD4+ T cells from blood. This receptor was taken from a woman aged 40 to 50 in good health. CDR3 residues: CASSYQGASGANVLTF. CDR3 nucleotide sequence: TGTGCCAGCAGTTATCAGGGGGCCTCTGGGGCCAACGTCCTGACTTTC.